The T cell receptor (beta chain) described here comes from a study of shared clonotypes between healthy human individuals. V trimming: 0 bases; J trimming: 6 bases; junction bases outside the gene matches: 17. The CDR3 extends over 20 amino acids. Germline loops: CDR1 LNHNV, CDR2 YYDKDF (reference sequence). Positively selected for CCR7, the CD45RO-negative cells used as naive CD8 cells excluded terminally differentiated effector memory CD45RA+ cells. Genomic DNA belonging to each subset was distributed in equal measure over several immunoSEQ plates. Data came from immunoSEQ multiplex PCR; TCRdb stores just in-frame clones and leaves some out. Among about 2.2 million clones listed, about 93% were seen once.

Sequenced: naive CD8+ T cells from PBMCs. The TCR originated in a young man in good health. Some clones in this sample may be carry-over from other donors' samples. The rearrangement uses TRBV15 and TRBJ2-1, with 10 bases lining up with TRBD2. In DNA, the CDR3 is TGTGCCACCAGCAGAGACCCCCCGGAAGATAGCGGGAGGACCCGCAATGAGCAGTTCTTC. Translated: CATSRDPPEDSGRTRNEQFF.